A selection of T cell receptor beta chains follows, all from one sample in a study of graft-versus-host responses after intestinal transplantation. Sequenced by immunoSEQ multiplex PCR; TCRdb stores in-frame clones only, minus some. This table has 7,500 to 9,000 clones, about 93% appearing once. The sample in question was PBMCs, obtained 11 days after intestinal transplantation. The source of these receptors is a human patient who received an intestinal transplant, so some T cells may come from the graft donor. Both conserved end residues are trimmed from each CDR3.

cdr3_aa v_call
ASSIGTLRATDTQY TRBV19
AIGGPEIYEQY TRBV10-3
ASSLGDTEAF TRBV5-4
ASSIQGDYGYT TRBV19
ASSVGRRTEQF TRBV9
ATSSHHETSGDTDTQY TRBV15
ASSHVSGRNEQF TRBV4-1
ASSLGLEDNEQF TRBV5-1
ASSPGTSGRIYEQY TRBV27
ASSELAGPGGETQY TRBV2